This T cell receptor (beta chain) was sequenced for a study of spatial heterogeneity in lung cancer. Study information: Raw sequencing reads included, on average, more than eight appearances of each unique TCR and UMI combination. Notes on the study in general: Whereas they appeared in blood less at follow-up, ubiquitous expanded tumor TCRs appeared there more at resection.

A remark on this clonotype: What it recognizes is unknown.

TCRdb re-called the 5' RACE reads with MiXCR, one entry per CDR3 protein. Among approximately 40,000 distinct CDR3 sequences listed, roughly an eighth were seen once. The time point here: sample taken at primary tumor resection. Samples were obtained from some 70 donors, all untreated early-stage non-small cell lung cancer patients. The sequence derives from a male donor with early-stage non-small cell lung cancer. The sample consisted of PBMCs, taken at surgery.

The CDR3 nucleotides read TGTGCCAGCAGTGAGGACACTGAAGCTTTCTTT. Translating it yields CASSEDTEAFF. V and J are TRBV2 and TRBJ1-1; no clear D. This CDR3 is built from 11 residues. With 3 bases removed from V and 3 bases from J, the gap between germline ends came to 2 bases. Looked up from germline, CDR1 is SNHLY and CDR2 is FYNNEI.